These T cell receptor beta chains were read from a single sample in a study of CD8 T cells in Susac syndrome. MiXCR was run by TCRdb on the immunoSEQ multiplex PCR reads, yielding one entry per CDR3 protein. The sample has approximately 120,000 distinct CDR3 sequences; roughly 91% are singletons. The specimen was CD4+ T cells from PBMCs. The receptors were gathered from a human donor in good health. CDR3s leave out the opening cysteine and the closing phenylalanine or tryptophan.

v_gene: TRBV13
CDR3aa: ASSLGGGTLSEQY

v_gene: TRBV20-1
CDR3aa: SARVGGSEQY

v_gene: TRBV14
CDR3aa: ASSQGERETQY

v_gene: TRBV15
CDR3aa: ATSMEVNTEAF

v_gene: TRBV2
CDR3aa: ASREQGGDEQY

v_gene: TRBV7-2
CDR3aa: ASSPRGASGNTEAF

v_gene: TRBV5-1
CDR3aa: ASSGDRGLATNEKLF

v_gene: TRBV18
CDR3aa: ASSPNTGGFGTEAF

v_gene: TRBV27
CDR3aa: ASSLAGFLTNEKLF

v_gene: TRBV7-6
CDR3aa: ASSLARAAEAF

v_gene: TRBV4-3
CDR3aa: ASSQAIGTGGIAGELF

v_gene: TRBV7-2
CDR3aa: ASSIDQGRETQY

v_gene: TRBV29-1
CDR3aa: SVRYDYGYT

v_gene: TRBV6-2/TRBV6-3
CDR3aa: ASSSLLGGGSSYNEQF

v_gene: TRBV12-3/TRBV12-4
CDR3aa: ASTGGSIYNEQF

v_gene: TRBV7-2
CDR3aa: ASSSGAYT

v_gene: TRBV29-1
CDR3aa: SVAEFPAYYEQY

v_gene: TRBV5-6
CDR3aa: ASSRPQGASWTEAF

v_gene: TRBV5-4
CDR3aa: ASSRDQGRAEAF

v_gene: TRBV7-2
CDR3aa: ASSLSSGELF

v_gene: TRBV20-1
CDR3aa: SASEPRAYNSPLH

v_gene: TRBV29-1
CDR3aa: SVLQGSGNTIY

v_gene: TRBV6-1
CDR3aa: ASSSRGNPGDEQF

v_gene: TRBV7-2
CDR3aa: ASSVLSGVNTEAF

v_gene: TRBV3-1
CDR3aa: ASSQPNRDTQY

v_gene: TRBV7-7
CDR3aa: ASSFLVGDTGELF

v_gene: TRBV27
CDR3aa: ASSFLDQPQH

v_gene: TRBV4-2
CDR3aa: ASSPPRDYGYT

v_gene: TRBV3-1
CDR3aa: ASSPLRTYEQY

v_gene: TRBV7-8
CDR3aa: ASSLSGSGANVLT

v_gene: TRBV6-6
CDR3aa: ASSYSPGQGNQPQH

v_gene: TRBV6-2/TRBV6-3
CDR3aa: ASRTSDARHNSPLH

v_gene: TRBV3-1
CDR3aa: ASSQGLTVSNEQF